Following are 20 T cell receptor beta chains from one sample sequenced in a study of blood T cell repertoires in COVID-19 (dated by TCRdb to about 2020). The library was built by means of the immunoSEQ multiplex PCR assay. TCRdb took this table from immuneACCESS and kept in-frame rearrangements with V and J called. Such tables lack part of the clones; where checked against another copy, unresolved V genes explain under half of the gap, and the rest is unexplained. The sample includes 70,000 to 100,000 clones, with around 90% observed a single time. The ten largest account for around 4.5% of the sample. Sequences were obtained from peripheral blood. Source of these receptors: a woman of 80 years or more with active or convalescent COVID-19.

The table lists this clone with a few counts. The chain carries TRBV4-2 and TRBJ2-4; the D is unclear. Trimming left V 0 bases short and J 7 bases short, with 7 bases between. In germline, CDR1 is LGHNA, CDR2 YNFKEQ. The CDR3 is 13 residues long. The CDR3 loop is CASSQDRYNIQYF. CDR3 DNA sequence: TGTGCCAGCAGCCAAGATAGATATAACATTCAGTACTTC.

The chain couples TRBV28 to TRBJ2-5, with 10 bases matching TRBD1. The CDR3 loop spans 15 amino acids. In germline, CDR1 is MDHEN, CDR2 SYDVKM. Germline trimming cut 3 bases from V and 4 bases from J; bases unmatched to any gene: 5. The CDR3 region has the DNA TGTGCCAGCAGTTTCGGGAGGACAGGGGGAGAGACCCAGTACTTC. It yields the protein CASSFGRTGGETQYF. Looking up the rest from reference TRBV28 and TRBJ2-5 gives the full variable domain: DVKVTQSSRYLVKRTGEKVFLECVQDMDHENMFWYRQDPGLGLRLIYFSYDVKMKEKGDIPEGYSVSREKKERFSLILESASTNQTSMYLCASSFGRTGGETQYFGPGTRLLVL.

The chain carries TRBV5-1 and TRBJ2-1; the match to TRBD1 covers 10 bases. J lost 5 bases, V lost 1 base, and 6 bases had no gene match. Germline V gene lookup returns CDR1 SGHRS and CDR2 YFSETQ. The CDR3 consists of 16 residues. The CDR3 spells CASSLYRDRGDNEQFF. For the CDR3, the DNA is TGCGCCAGCAGCTTGTACCGGGACAGGGGTGACAATGAGCAGTTCTTC.

This clone came up once. V and J are TRBV9 and TRBJ2-5; a possible D gene is TRBD2 (5 bases). Trimming removed 0 bases at V and 0 bases at J, with 6 bases between. Germline assignment: CDR1 SGDLS and CDR2 YYNGEE. The CDR3 is made up of 14 amino acids. The CDR3 protein is CASSVVGDQETQYF. CDR3 nucleotides: TGTGCCAGCAGCGTAGTCGGGGACCAAGAGACCCAGTACTTC. Variable domain in full (rest from reference TRBV9 and TRBJ2-5): DSGVTQTPKHLITATGQRVTLRCSPRSGDLSVYWYQQSLDQGLQFLIQYYNGEERAKGNILERFSAQQFPDLHSELNLSSLELGDSALYFCASSVVGDQETQYFGPGTRLLVL.

The gene calls are TRBV7-2 and TRBJ2-2, with 7 bases aligning to TRBD1. CDR1 and CDR2 (germline): SGHTA, FQGNSA. The CDR3 is 14 residues long. V lost 6 bases and J lost 4; bases outside the gene matches: 5. Written as DNA, the CDR3 is TGTGCCAGCAGGGAACAGGGGCTCACCGGGGAGCTGTTTTTT. Encoded protein: CASREQGLTGELFF. The full variable domain, rest sourced from reference TRBV7-2 and TRBJ2-2, is GAGVSQSPSNKVTEKGKDVELRCDPISGHTALYWYRQSLGQGLEFLIYFQGNSAPDKSGLPSDRFSAERTGGSVSTLTIQRTQQEDSAVYLCASREQGLTGELFFGEGSRLTVL.

The CDR3 sequence is CASSARDRGSLETQYF. CDR3 sequence (DNA): TGTGCCAGCAGCGCCCGGGACAGGGGAAGTTTAGAGACCCAGTACTTC. V gene TRBV11-2 combines with J gene TRBJ2-5; 10 nucleotides agree with TRBD1. This CDR3 spans 16 amino acids. Losses at the gene ends were 5 bases for V and 4 bases for J; bases not matched to a gene: 10. Per germline, CDR1 SGHAT and CDR2 FQNNGV.

This chain connects TRBV4-3 to TRBJ1-4; 10 bases agree with TRBD1. The J segment lost 6 bases and the V segment lost 3 bases, leaving 7 bases of the junction unmatched. Per germline, CDR1 LGHNA and CDR2 YSLEER. The CDR3 runs 16 residues. DNA of the CDR3: TGCGCCAGCAGCCATGCTACCGGGACAGGGGATGAAAAACTGTTTTTT. Translation gives CASSHATGTGDEKLFF.

This chain joins TRBV9 and TRBJ1-1, with D possibly being TRBD1 (6 bases). CDR3 size: 14 residues. V lost 4 bases to trimming and J lost 0 bases, with 10 bases between them. Germline CDR1 SGDLS, CDR2 YYNGEE. The chain's CDR3 is CASSTGQMNTEAFF. The CDR3 bases are TGTGCCAGCAGCACTGGACAGATGAACACTGAAGCTTTCTTT.

Of note for this clone: The sample has other DNA sequences that encode this CDR3 too. The rearrangement uses TRBV2 and TRBJ1-1; no clear D gene. V lost 3 bases and J 4 bases, leaving 6 bases between the germline ends. This CDR3 is built from 12 residues. The germline CDR1 and CDR2 sequences are SNHLY and FYNNEI. CDR3 coding DNA: TGTGCCAGCAGTGATCCGGGCACTGAAGCTTTCTTT. Translating it yields CASSDPGTEAFF.

The rearrangement links TRBV12-5 to TRBJ1-2; tentatively, D is TRBD1 (5 bases). Germline V gene sequence: CDR1 LGHNT, CDR2 FRNRAP. Deletions cut 3 bases from V and 7 bases from J, with 12 bases between. This CDR3 region has 13 residues. The CDR3 nucleotides read TGTGCTAGTGGTTTCGGGGGGTACGGTGGCTACACCTTC. Translating gives CASGFGGYGGYTF.

The rearrangement uses TRBV5-1 and TRBJ2-1, with TRBD2 identical over 10 bases. The germline CDR1 and CDR2 sequences are SGHRS and YFSETQ. This CDR3 has 17 amino acids. V lost 0 bases to trimming and J lost 6 bases; unmatched junction nucleotides: 9. The CDR3, as DNA: TGCGCCAGCAGCTTGGCCATAGACCTAGCGGGAGCCAATGAGCAGTTCTTC. As protein: CASSLAIDLAGANEQFF.

The rearrangement links TRBV28 to TRBJ1-5; D remains unclear. The V gene's germline CDR1 is MDHEN and CDR2 SYDVKM. Trimming removed 1 base from V and 5 bases from J, with 6 bases in between. This CDR3 contains 13 residues. The CDR3 reads CASSLLNDQPQHF. CDR3 in DNA: TGTGCCAGCAGTTTATTAAATGATCAGCCCCAGCATTTT.

The J gene is TRBJ2-3, the V gene TRBV7-2; 13 bases line up with TRBD2. Germline-derived CDR1 and CDR2 are SGHTA and FQGNSA. The CDR3 length is 16 residues. V shed 4 bases, J shed 1 base, and the junction held 2 bases outside the gene matches. CDR3 residues: CASSSGLAGGTDTQYF. DNA for the CDR3: TGTGCCAGCAGCTCCGGACTAGCGGGGGGCACAGATACGCAGTATTTT.

The sample holds one count of this clone. The chain recombines TRBV28 with TRBJ1-5, with 8 bases lining up with TRBD1. The J segment lost 1 base and the V segment lost 2 bases, leaving 1 base of the junction unmatched. This CDR3 is built from 15 residues. Germline V gene sequence: CDR1 MDHEN, CDR2 SYDVKM. CDR3 DNA: TGTGCCAGCAGTTTACAGGGGGCGAGCAATCAGCCCCAGCATTTT. Translated, it gives CASSLQGASNQPQHF. The complete variable domain, with remaining parts taken from reference TRBV28 and TRBJ1-5, reads DVKVTQSSRYLVKRTGEKVFLECVQDMDHENMFWYRQDPGLGLRLIYFSYDVKMKEKGDIPEGYSVSREKKERFSLILESASTNQTSMYLCASSLQGASNQPQHFGDGTRLSIL.

This chain uses TRBV5-8 with TRBJ1-1; D remains ambiguous. This CDR3 is built from 15 residues. CDR1 SGHTS and CDR2 YDEGEE come from the germline V gene. Trimming took 0 bases from V and 0 from J, leaving 9 bases between them. CDR3 loop: CASSLGLIMNTEAFF. The CDR3 bases are TGTGCCAGCAGCTTGGGACTGATCATGAACACTGAAGCTTTCTTT. The full variable domain, in which reference TRBV5-8 and TRBJ1-1 provide the parts outside the CDR3, is EAGVTQSPTHLIKTRGQQATLRCSPISGHTSVYWYQQALGLGLQFLLWYDEGEERNRGNFPPRFSGRQFPNYSSELNVNALELEDSALYLCASSLGLIMNTEAFFGQGTRLTVV.

The V call is TRBV27, the J call TRBJ2-1; 13 bases match TRBD2. V shed 1 base, J shed 4 bases, and the junction held 7 bases outside the gene matches. CDR1 MNHEY and CDR2 SMNVEV come from the germline V gene (reference sequence). This CDR3 region has 18 residues. CDR3 residues: CASSLLGLAGDPYNEQFF. CDR3 nucleotide sequence: TGTGCCAGCAGTTTATTAGGACTAGCGGGGGACCCTTACAATGAGCAGTTCTTC.

CDR3 in amino acids: CASSTLRSGQAYEQYF. CDR3 nucleotide sequence: TGCGCCAGCAGCACTCTTCGATCGGGACAAGCCTACGAGCAGTACTTC. The rearrangement joins TRBV4-1 to TRBJ2-7, with D possibly TRBD1 on 6 matching bases. The CDR3 totals 16 residues. V lost 5 bases to trimming and J lost 2 bases, with 19 bases between them. Looked up from germline, CDR1 is MGHRA and CDR2 is YSYEKL.

The V call is TRBV6-5, the J call TRBJ2-6; a weak D match, TRBD1 (6 bases). Trimming stripped 5 bases from V and 2 bases from J, with 7 bases between. Germline values: CDR1 MNHEY, CDR2 SVGAGI. This CDR3 spans 14 amino acids. The CDR3 bases are TGTGCCAGCAGTAACAGGGCTGGGGCCAACGTCCTGACTTTC. The encoded protein is CASSNRAGANVLTF.

The genes are TRBV19 and TRBJ1-2; D might be TRBD1 (6 bases). V shed 5 bases and J shed 3 bases, with 10 bases lying between them. The germline V gene encodes CDR1 LNHDA and CDR2 SQIVND (reference sequence). The CDR3 runs to 13 residues. CDR3 nucleotides: TGTGCCAGTAGTCGTGGACAGCACTATGGCTACACCTTC. Encoded protein: CASSRGQHYGYTF.

The rearrangement links TRBV9 to TRBJ1-6; the match to TRBD1 covers 7 bases. This CDR3 spans 16 amino acids. Germline loops: CDR1 SGDLS, CDR2 YYNGEE. V lost 4 bases and J lost 7; bases outside the gene matches: 11. The CDR3 loop reads CASSLHPTGANSPLHF. The CDR3 DNA is TGTGCCAGCAGCCTCCACCCCACAGGGGCCAATTCACCCCTCCACTTT.